These T cell receptor beta chains were read from a single sample in a study of blood T cell repertoires in COVID-19. Data came from immunoSEQ multiplex PCR; TCRdb stores just in-frame clones and leaves some out. The sample lists roughly 260,000 clones, 75% to 90% occurring once. The sequenced sample consisted of PBMCs or T cells enriched from blood (not recorded which). These receptors were taken from a woman aged 50 to 65 who had recovered from COVID-19. The CDR3 runs from the conserved cysteine through the conserved F or W. A D gene is named only where the DNA matches it firmly. Expanded clones get a size class; other rows say once, few or many, or leave the size out.

NA	TRBJ2-7	TRBV20-1	NA	TGCAGTGCTAGTGGGGTCACACCGGGACAAGGATACGAGCAGTACTTC	CSASGVTPGQGYEQYF
NA	TRBJ2-1	TRBV19	NA	TGTGCCAGTAGTATGATGGGGAGATTTTACAATGAGCAGTTCTTC	CASSMMGRFYNEQFF
once	TRBJ2-5	TRBV6-5	NA	TGTGCCAGCAGCAGGGGCGAAGAGACCCAGTACTTC	CASSRGEETQYF
NA	TRBJ1-2	TRBV11-2	NA	TGTGCCAGCAACCCCTCGGGGGGTAACTATGGCTACACCTTC	CASNPSGGNYGYTF
NA	TRBJ2-7	TRBV6-5	TRBD2	TGTGCCAGCAGTTATCTAGCGGGAGCCTCCTACGAGCAGTACTTC	CASSYLAGASYEQYF
NA	TRBJ1-3	TRBV5-5	NA	TGTGCCAGCAGCTTGTGGGGGGGCGGGTCCAGGGGCCGGCGGGGAAACACCATATATTTT	CASSLWGGGSRGRRGNTIYF
NA	TRBJ1-2	TRBV5-6	NA	TGTGCCAGCAGCTTTTTGGCAGGGGCCTATGGCTACACCTTC	CASSFLAGAYGYTF
NA	TRBJ2-4	TRBV29-1	NA	TGCAGCGCTGCTTGGGGCCAAAACATTCAGTACTTC	CSAAWGQNIQYF
NA	TRBJ2-7	TRBV3-1/TRBV3-2	TRBD2	TGTGCCAGCAGCCAAGATCTAGCGGGAGGCTCCTACGAGCAGTACTTC	CASSQDLAGGSYEQYF
NA	TRBJ1-4	TRBV15	NA	TGTGCCACCAGCAGACCGTCAGGGGTAGATGAAAAACTGTTTTTT	CATSRPSGVDEKLFF
NA	TRBJ1-2	TRBV5-6	TRBD1	TGTGCCAGCAGCTTCCCTCAGGGGGCGCGTCTAGGGGATGGCTACACCTTC	CASSFPQGARLGDGYTF
NA	TRBJ1-5	TRBV2	NA	TGTGCCAGCAGTCGGGGGGCTCGTCAGCCCCAGCATTTT	CASSRGARQPQHF
NA	TRBJ2-5	TRBV5-6	TRBD2	TGTGCCAGCAGCGGGACTAGCGGGAGGGCAGGCGAGACCCAGTACTTC	CASSGTSGRAGETQYF
NA	TRBJ1-5	TRBV10-3	NA	TGTGCCATCAGTGAATATAGCAATCAGCCCCAGCATTTT	CAISEYSNQPQHF
NA	TRBJ2-7	TRBV6-1	NA	TGTGCCAGCAGTGAAGGTGAAGGACATCAAATCGAGCAGTACTTC	CASSEGEGHQIEQYF
NA	TRBJ2-1	TRBV5-1	TRBD1	TGCGCCAGCAGCTTGGAGGGACAGGGCCTCAATGAGCAGTTCTTC	CASSLEGQGLNEQFF
NA	TRBJ2-1	TRBV2	NA	TGTGCCAGCAGTGTTTTTAGCGACAATGAGCAGTTCTTC	CASSVFSDNEQFF
NA	TRBJ1-3	TRBV30	TRBD1	TGTGCCTGGAGCGCCCTTCGGACAGGGCTATACACCATATATTTT	CAWSALRTGLYTIYF
NA	TRBJ1-3	TRBV11-3	NA	TGTGCCAGCAGTACGGGGGGCTCTGGAAACACCATATATTTT	CASSTGGSGNTIYF
NA	TRBJ2-2	TRBV28	NA	TGTGCCAGCAGTAGTGGGGGATTTGGTAGCGGAGACACCGGGGAGCTGTTTTTT	CASSSGGFGSGDTGELFF
NA	TRBJ1-1	TRBV18	TRBD1	TGTGCCAGCTCACCACCTTGGGGACAGAGGGCTGGGAACACTGAAGCTTTCTTT	CASSPPWGQRAGNTEAFF
NA	TRBJ1-5	TRBV28	NA	TGTGCCAGCAGCCCCCCGGGGTCGGATAGCAATCAGCCCCAGCATTTT	CASSPPGSDSNQPQHF
few	TRBJ2-1	TRBV7-7	NA	TGTGCTAGCAGCCCAGCCCCGGGAATACACAATGAGCAGTTCTTC	CASSPAPGIHNEQFF
NA	TRBJ2-7	TRBV5-1	NA	TGCGCCAGCAGCTGGTCGACAGGTTCCTACGAGCAGTACTTC	CASSWSTGSYEQYF
NA	TRBJ1-4	TRBV18	NA	TGTGCCAGCTCCCCTAAACGGGACTCAACTAATGAAAAACTGTTTTTT	CASSPKRDSTNEKLFF
NA	TRBJ2-1	TRBV9	NA	TGTGCCAGCAGCGTATCATTCAATGAGCAGTTCTTC	CASSVSFNEQFF
few	TRBJ1-1	TRBV12-3/TRBV12-4	TRBD1	TGTGCCAGCACCCGGACAGGGGGCGTGTCAGCTTTCTTT	CASTRTGGVSAFF
NA	TRBJ1-6	TRBV5-1	TRBD1	TGCGCCAGCAGCCAGACGACAGGGGGCGATTTCTCACCCCTCCACTTT	CASSQTTGGDFSPLHF
NA	TRBJ2-7	TRBV10-3	NA	TGTGCCATCAGTGAGTTTGGCAGGGACTACGAGCAGTACTTC	CAISEFGRDYEQYF
NA	TRBJ2-3	TRBV30	NA	TGTGCCTGGAGTTGGCGGGACCCAGATACGCAGTATTTT	CAWSWRDPDTQYF
NA	TRBJ2-7	TRBV28	NA	TGTGCCAGCAGTTACACCTACGAGCAGTACTTC	CASSYTYEQYF
NA	TRBJ2-7	TRBV6-5	NA	TGTGCCAGCAACCCACAGGGCCTTTTTTTCTACGAGCAGTACTTC	CASNPQGLFFYEQYF
NA	TRBJ1-5	TRBV2	NA	TGTGCCAGCAGGATACAGAGGGTGGGCAATCAGCCCCAGCATTTT	CASRIQRVGNQPQHF
NA	TRBJ1-4	TRBV5-1	TRBD1	TGCGCCAGCAGCATGGACAGGGGTAATGAAAAACTGTTTTTT	CASSMDRGNEKLFF
NA	TRBJ2-1	TRBV28	TRBD2	TGTGCCAGCAGGGAGACTAGCGGCTCCTACAATGAGCAGTTCTTC	CASRETSGSYNEQFF
NA	TRBJ1-5	TRBV11-2	NA	TGTGCCAGCAGCTTAGAGGAGGGTCAGCCCCAGCATTTT	CASSLEEGQPQHF
NA	TRBJ2-3	TRBV14	TRBD2	TGTGCCAGCAGCCAATGGACTAGCGGGAGGTTCACAGATACGCAGTATTTT	CASSQWTSGRFTDTQYF
NA	TRBJ1-2	TRBV30	TRBD1	TGTGCCTGGAGTACTCGGACAGGGAGAAGCTATGGCTACACCTTC	CAWSTRTGRSYGYTF
NA	TRBJ1-1	TRBV18	TRBD1	TGTGCCAGCTCCCCACTTCCCTCGGACAGGGCCGGAACTGAAGCTTTCTTT	CASSPLPSDRAGTEAFF
NA	TRBJ2-1	TRBV7-2	TRBD2	TGTGCCAGCAGCTCCCGCGGGAGAAACTACAATGAGCAGTTCTTC	CASSSRGRNYNEQFF
many	TRBJ2-7	TRBV18	TRBD1	TGTGCCAGCTCACTGGGGACAGGGAGGTGGGACGAGCAGTACTTC	CASSLGTGRWDEQYF